Below are 6 T cell receptor beta chains sequenced from a single sample in a study of OX40 agonist ivuxolimab in advanced cancers. Measured with immunoSEQ multiplex PCR; TCRdb has only the in-frame clones, and not every one. The data show nearly 90,000 clones, approximately 87% seen once. This specimen consisted of CD4+ or CD8+ T cells sorted from blood, obtained in a trial of the OX40 agonist ivuxolimab. These receptors were obtained from an adult with an advanced solid tumor such as melanoma, head and neck, liver or kidney cancer.

The chain recombines TRBV2 with TRBJ1-1; tentative D call: TRBD1 (6 bases). V was shortened by 7 bases and J by 1 base, with 13 bases between the two germline ends. This CDR3 has 14 amino acids. Germline CDR1 reads SNHLY; CDR2 reads FYNNEI. The CDR3 region is CASTLGRGNTEAFF. CDR3 sequence (DNA): TGTGCCAGCACGTTGGGCAGGGGGAACACTGAAGCTTTCTTT. The full variable domain, in which reference TRBV2 and TRBJ1-1 provide the parts outside the CDR3, is EPEVTQTPSHQVTQMGQEVILRCVPISNHLYFYWYRQILGQKVEFLVSFYNNEISEKSEIFDDQFSVERPDGSNFTLKIRSTKLEDSAMYFCASTLGRGNTEAFFGQGTRLTVV.

The chain joins TRBV27 to TRBJ1-3; D gene uncertain. The CDR3 length is 14 residues. Deletions cut 4 bases from V and 4 bases from J, with 11 bases between. CDR1 and CDR2 (germline): MNHEY, SMNVEV (reference sequence). The CDR3 DNA follows: TGTGCCAGCAGTTCCCTCGGGCCGGGAAACACCATATATTTT. Translated, it gives CASSSLGPGNTIYF.

This chain joins TRBV11-2 and TRBJ2-5, with 7 bases matching TRBD1. CDR1 SGHAT and CDR2 FQNNGV come from the germline V gene. This CDR3 has 13 residues. Losses at the gene ends were 7 bases for V and 5 bases for J; bases not matched to a gene: 7. Here the CDR3 reads CASKLTGTETQYF. The CDR3 nucleotides are TGTGCCAGCAAGTTGACAGGGACGGAGACCCAGTACTTC.

The chain joins TRBV15 to TRBJ1-1, with 8 bases identical to TRBD1. Germline values: CDR1 LNHNV, CDR2 YYDKDF (reference sequence). The CDR3 has 18 residues. Trimming cost V 0 bases and J 0 bases; bases outside gene matches: 9. The CDR3 DNA follows: TGTGCCACCAGCAGAGATGGGTCAGGGGGCGGAATGAACACTGAAGCTTTCTTT. Protein: CATSRDGSGGGMNTEAFF.

The V and J genes are TRBV6-6 and TRBJ2-7, with 10 nucleotides matching TRBD1. The germline CDR1 and CDR2 sequences are MNHNY and SVGAGI (reference sequence). V lost 2 bases, J lost 2 bases, and 3 bases stayed unmatched. The CDR3 spans 15 residues. The CDR3 region has the DNA TGTGCCAGCAGTTACCCGGGACAGGGGACCTACGAGCAGTACTTC. Translating it yields CASSYPGQGTYEQYF.

This sequence joins TRBV27 and TRBJ1-1; D gene uncertain. Germline V CDR1 and CDR2: MNHEY, SMNVEV (reference sequence). This CDR3 region has 15 residues. V was cut by 0 bases and J by 0 bases, with 8 bases left in between. The CDR3 loop reads CASSLSSLMNTEAFF. The CDR3 bases are TGTGCCAGCAGTTTATCGTCACTAATGAACACTGAAGCTTTCTTT.